A single sample is the source of the 20 T cell receptor beta chains below, sequenced in a study of cytomegalovirus exposure and HLA in healthy donors. Use of 60 Vbeta and 13 Jbeta primers characterized the PCR. Data came from immunoSEQ multiplex PCR; TCRdb stores just in-frame clones and leaves some out. The sample lists more than 90,000 clones; around 85% were seen once. Sequenced: PBMCs. The receptor set was obtained from a young man in good health and CMV-seronegative.

V is TRBV27 and J is TRBJ2-1; TRBD2 aligns across 10 bases. CDR3 length: 19 residues. The trim removed 6 bases at V and 8 bases at J, leaving 22 bases unmatched. Germline CDR1 MNHEY, CDR2 SMNVEV (reference sequence). CDR3 DNA: TGTGCCAGCAGCTGGCTCAGGGGAGTCGCAGCGGGAGGGCCCGATGAGCAGTTCTTC. Amino acids: CASSWLRGVAAGGPDEQFF.

The chain is built from TRBV6-6 and TRBJ2-2; 12 nucleotides line up with TRBD2. This CDR3 spans 15 amino acids. V lost 6 bases to trimming and J lost 5 bases; unmatched junction nucleotides: 4. The V gene's germline CDR1 is MNHNY and CDR2 SVGAGI (reference sequence). This CDR3 reads CASRLAGGTTGELFF. The DNA for the CDR3 is TGTGCCAGCAGGCTAGCGGGGGGGACGACCGGGGAGCTGTTTTTT.

This sequence joins TRBV5-4 and TRBJ2-7, with TRBD1 matching 9 bases. V shed 4 bases, J shed 0 bases, and the junction held 5 bases outside the gene matches. There are 15 residues in the CDR3. Germline V gene data show CDR1 as SGHNT and CDR2 as YYREEE (reference sequence). CDR3 coding DNA: TGTGCCAGCAGCCCAGACAGGGGGTTCTCCTACGAGCAGTACTTC. The encoded protein is CASSPDRGFSYEQYF.

In its sample, this clone was seen once. V gene TRBV4-2 combines with J gene TRBJ1-6; 8 positions match TRBD1. This CDR3 contains 16 residues. The V gene end was trimmed by 2 bases and the J gene end by 7 bases; junction bases not matched to a gene: 7. The V gene's germline CDR1 is LGHNA and CDR2 YNFKEQ. Written as DNA, the CDR3 is TGTGCCAGCAGCCAATCCGGGACAGGCCAAAATTCACCCCTCCACTTT. Amino acid sequence: CASSQSGTGQNSPLHF.

This chain connects TRBV6-6 to TRBJ2-1; TRBD2 matches 7 bases. CDR3 size: 15 residues. The germline CDR1 and CDR2 sequences are MNHNY and SVGAGI (reference sequence). The ends lost 2 bases at V and 2 bases at J; junction bases unmatched: 3. The CDR3 region is CASSYAGEAYNEQFF. In nucleotides, the CDR3 is TGTGCCAGCAGTTACGCGGGAGAGGCCTACAATGAGCAGTTCTTC.

This rearrangement joins TRBV9 to TRBJ1-2; TRBD1 aligns across 9 bases. J was trimmed by 5 bases and V by 0 bases; bases with no gene match: 2. Per the germline V gene, CDR1 is SGDLS and CDR2 is YYNGEE. This CDR3 comprises 14 residues. CDR3 bases: TGTGCCAGCAGCGTAGGGACAGGGGATTATGGCTACACCTTC. It translates to CASSVGTGDYGYTF.

The chain joins TRBV27 to TRBJ1-5, with D perhaps matching TRBD1 (6 bases). V lost 4 bases and J 3 bases, leaving 10 bases between the germline ends. Germline CDR1 and CDR2: MNHEY and SMNVEV (reference sequence). The CDR3 totals 14 residues. CDR3 amino acids: CASSYDRFNQPQHF. CDR3 in DNA: TGTGCCAGCAGTTACGACAGGTTCAATCAGCCCCAGCATTTT.

The V call is TRBV7-2, the J call TRBJ2-5; 7 bases are shared with TRBD2. CDR1 is SGHTA and CDR2 is FQGNSA in the germline V gene. This CDR3 has 14 residues. After removal of 6 bases from V and 2 bases from J, the junction contained 6 bases not matched to a gene. The CDR3 DNA follows: TGTGCCAGCAGGCCCGGGACTACTCAAGAGACCCAGTACTTC. It codes for CASRPGTTQETQYF.

This clone has just a few counts. As DNA, the CDR3 is TGTGCCAGCAGCTTACAAGGAGAAACTGAAGCTTTCTTT. Translated: CASSLQGETEAFF. The V gene is TRBV7-9, the J gene TRBJ1-1; D not certain. V was pared by 2 bases and J by 5 bases, with 9 bases between. The CDR3 has 13 amino acids. From germline, CDR1 is SEHNR and CDR2 FQNEAQ (reference sequence).

This chain joins TRBV9 and TRBJ2-1; the D gene is possibly TRBD2 (6 bases). Germline V gives CDR1 SGDLS, CDR2 YYNGEE. This CDR3 is built from 16 residues. Trimming pared 2 bases from V and 2 bases from J, leaving 14 bases between. CDR3 residues: CASSVVPGVAYNEQFF. The CDR3 DNA reads as TGTGCCAGCAGCGTGGTCCCGGGGGTGGCCTACAATGAGCAGTTCTTC.

The rearrangement uses TRBV4-1 and TRBJ2-1; TRBD1 aligns across 8 bases. The CDR3 is 16 amino acids. Germline CDR1 reads MGHRA; CDR2 reads YSYEKL. Unmatched junction bases numbered 6, after V lost 0 bases and J lost 5 bases. Here the CDR3 DNA reads TGCGCCAGCAGCCAAGATCCTCAGGGGGCTCACAATGAGCAGTTCTTC. This gives the protein CASSQDPQGAHNEQFF.

V gene TRBV18 combines with J gene TRBJ2-1, with 9 nucleotides matching TRBD2. The CDR3 length is 16 residues. With V trimmed by 2 bases and J by 0 bases, 2 bases remained unmatched. Germline CDR1 is KGHSH and CDR2 is LQKENI. The CDR3 DNA is TGTGCCAGCTCACCAATTAGCGGGGGCTCCTACAATGAGCAGTTCTTC. Residues: CASSPISGGSYNEQFF. The full variable domain, with the rest looked up from reference TRBV18 and TRBJ2-1, is NAGVMQNPRHLVRRRGQEARLRCSPMKGHSHVYWYRQLPEEGLKFMVYLQKENIIDESGMPKERFSAEFPKEGPSILRIQQVVRGDSAAYFCASSPISGGSYNEQFFGPGTRLTVL.

The chain carries TRBV9 and TRBJ2-3; 10 nucleotides match TRBD2. Losses at the gene ends were 4 bases for V and 5 bases for J; bases not matched to a gene: 10. The CDR3 length is 16 residues. Germline CDR1 is SGDLS and CDR2 is YYNGEE. The CDR3 bases are TGTGCCAGCAGCCCACCCAGCGGGAGGGCGGGAGATACGCAGTATTTT. Protein sequence: CASSPPSGRAGDTQYF.

The V call is TRBV7-6, the J call TRBJ2-5; 8 bases agree with TRBD1. V shed 5 bases, J shed 6 bases, and the junction held 14 bases outside the gene matches. CDR1 SGHVS and CDR2 FNYEAQ come from the germline V gene. CDR3 length: 16 amino acids. The DNA of the CDR3 is TGTGCCAGCAGCCCACAGGGGGGACTCTTACGGCAGACCCAGTACTTC. This sequence encodes CASSPQGGLLRQTQYF.

CDR3 nucleotides: TGTGCCAGCAGCTGGGGACACCGGAACACTGAAGCTTTCTTT. It specifies CASSWGHRNTEAFF. V gene TRBV5-5 combines with J gene TRBJ1-1, with D possibly being TRBD1 (6 bases). Germline V gene data show CDR1 as SGHKS and CDR2 as YYEKEE (reference sequence). Trimming took off 3 bases at V and 1 base at J, with 10 bases between the two ends. CDR3 length equals 14 residues.

The V and J genes are TRBV9 and TRBJ2-7; D remains unclear. V gave up 0 bases and J gave up 0 bases, with 7 bases separating them. The CDR3 spans 14 residues. The germline V gene encodes CDR1 SGDLS and CDR2 YYNGEE. CDR3 nucleotides: TGTGCCAGCAGCGTAGTGGCAAACTCCTACGAGCAGTACTTC. Translation gives CASSVVANSYEQYF.

This clone has a handful of counts. The V and J genes are TRBV2 and TRBJ1-2; 10 bases are a match to TRBD1. Germline V gives CDR1 SNHLY, CDR2 FYNNEI. J lost 6 bases, V lost 6 bases, and 10 bases had no gene match. This CDR3 has 15 residues. CDR3 nucleotides: TGTGCCAGCAGCCGGGACAGGGGCTCCTGGGATGGCTACACCTTC. This encodes CASSRDRGSWDGYTF.

The chain employs TRBV7-2 and TRBJ2-5, with no clear D. V was pared by 2 bases and J by 2 bases, with 3 bases between. The germline CDR1 and CDR2 sequences are SGHTA and FQGNSA. The CDR3 covers 12 residues. This CDR3 is CASSLRQETQYF. For the CDR3, the DNA is TGTGCCAGCAGCTTACGTCAAGAGACCCAGTACTTC.

This chain joins TRBV29-1 and TRBJ2-1, with D tentatively TRBD2 (6 bases). This CDR3 has 14 amino acids. Germline loops: CDR1 SQVTM, CDR2 ANQGSEA. Trimming removed 7 bases from V and 7 bases from J, with 20 bases in between. The CDR3: CSGTRRGLGNEQFF. The CDR3 bases are TGCAGCGGTACCCGACGGGGGTTGGGAAATGAGCAGTTCTTC.

The chain has TRBV30 and TRBJ2-5; D may be TRBD1 (6 bases). The DNA end is more similar to TRBJ2-7, so the J call may be wrong. Germline CDR1 and CDR2: GTSNPN and SVGIG (reference sequence). The CDR3 consists of 12 residues. The CDR3 DNA sequence: TGTGCCTGGAGTCGTACAGGGCACGAGCAGTACTTC. Its protein product is CAWSRTGHEQYF.